Below are 16 T cell receptor beta chains sequenced from a single sample in a study of T cells and copy number aberrations in small-cell lung cancer. The assay was immunoSEQ multiplex PCR, and TCRdb's table has in-frame clones only and misses some. The table has about 2,600 clones, approximately 81% seen once. Sequencing was performed on normal tissue next to the tumor. Receptor source: a man between 65 and 85 years old with small cell lung cancer.

The rearrangement links TRBV5-1 to TRBJ1-2, with 7 nucleotides matching TRBD1. Per the germline V gene, CDR1 is SGHRS and CDR2 is YFSETQ. The CDR3 has 16 amino acids. Trimming took 0 bases from V and 4 from J; bases not matched to a gene: 9. The CDR3 is CASSLAPGQRRYGYTF. The CDR3 DNA is TGCGCCAGCAGCTTGGCCCCGGGACAGCGGCGCTATGGCTACACCTTC.

This chain connects TRBV11-1 to TRBJ1-1; D may be TRBD1 (5 bases). This CDR3 is 15 amino acids long. The germline V gene encodes CDR1 SGHAT and CDR2 FQDESV (reference sequence). V gave up 1 base and J gave up 0 bases, with 9 bases separating them. CDR3 in DNA: TGTGCCAGCAGCTTAGTAGGCAGGGTGAACACTGAAGCTTTCTTT. Protein: CASSLVGRVNTEAFF.

This chain uses TRBV7-3 with TRBJ2-5, with 8 positions matching TRBD1. Germline V gene sequence: CDR1 SGHTA, CDR2 FQGTGA. With V trimmed by 0 bases and J by 5 bases, 5 bases remained unmatched. The CDR3 runs 15 residues. Here the CDR3 reads CASSLTQGAGETQYF. The CDR3 region has the DNA TGTGCCAGCAGCTTAACTCAGGGGGCAGGGGAGACCCAGTACTTC.

In its sample, this clone was seen a few times. The V gene is TRBV25-1, the J gene TRBJ1-1, with a weak D call TRBD1 (5 bases). V was pared by 8 bases and J by 4 bases, with 20 bases between. Germline V CDR1 and CDR2: MGHDK, SYGVNS. CDR3 length equals 15 residues. The CDR3 loop reads CASLGTAGRITEAFF. The DNA for the CDR3 is TGTGCCAGCCTCGGGACTGCGGGAAGGATCACTGAAGCTTTCTTT.

The chain couples TRBV30 to TRBJ2-3, with 10 nucleotides matching TRBD2. CDR3 size: 16 residues. Germline assignment: CDR1 GTSNPN and CDR2 SVGIG (reference sequence). The ends lost 5 bases at V and 3 bases at J; junction bases unmatched: 11. Written as DNA, the CDR3 is TGTGCCTGGTCCCAACGAGCGGGGGGGCGGACAGATACGCAGTATTTT. The encoded protein is CAWSQRAGGRTDTQYF.

In its sample, this clone was seen once. The same CDR3 is also encoded by other DNA sequences in this sample. V and J are TRBV5-6 and TRBJ1-2; D call uncertain. The germline CDR1 and CDR2 sequences are SGHDT and YYEEEE. V lost 0 bases, J lost 2 bases, and 5 bases lay in between. The CDR3 extends over 13 amino acids. CDR3 loop: CASSLGGNYGYTF. DNA of the CDR3: TGTGCCAGCAGCTTGGGGGGAAACTATGGCTACACCTTC.

The chain combines TRBV6-6 with TRBJ1-2; 10 bases fit TRBD1. Germline V gene data show CDR1 as MNHNY and CDR2 as SVGAGI (reference sequence). CDR3 length: 16 residues. The J segment lost 4 bases and the V segment lost 6 bases, leaving 11 bases of the junction unmatched. Here the CDR3 DNA reads TGTGCCAGCAGGAGAGTGACAGGGGGCGGGGGCTATGGCTACACCTTC. Encoded protein: CASRRVTGGGGYGYTF.

The gene calls are TRBV27 and TRBJ2-7, with TRBD2 as a possible D gene (5 bases). CDR1 MNHEY and CDR2 SMNVEV come from the germline V gene (reference sequence). The CDR3 spans 12 residues. V dropped 3 bases and J dropped 5 bases, with 8 bases sitting between them. The CDR3 sequence is CASSFGGHEQYF. In DNA form, the CDR3 reads TGTGCCAGCAGTTTTGGAGGTCACGAGCAGTACTTC.

V is TRBV7-9 and J is TRBJ1-2; TRBD1 aligns across 8 bases. The trim removed 1 base at V and 8 bases at J, leaving 12 bases unmatched. Germline V lookup: CDR1 SEHNR, CDR2 FQNEAQ (reference sequence). The CDR3 spans 16 residues. The CDR3 loop is CASSLEGPRGREGYTF. DNA for the CDR3: TGTGCCAGCAGCTTAGAAGGACCCAGGGGGCGGGAAGGCTACACCTTC.

This clone appeared once. The chain couples TRBV30 to TRBJ1-2; D is undetermined. Deletions cut 2 bases from V and 5 bases from J, with 9 bases between. CDR1 is GTSNPN and CDR2 is SVGIG in the germline V gene (reference sequence). The CDR3 is 12 residues long. In DNA, the CDR3 is TGTGCCTGGAGTACACAAGTTTATGGCTACACCTTC. This sequence encodes CAWSTQVYGYTF.

In its sample, this clone was seen once. The rearrangement joins TRBV6-5 to TRBJ1-2, with D perhaps matching TRBD1 (5 bases). V lost 0 bases to trimming and J lost 0 bases, with 8 bases between them. The germline V gene encodes CDR1 MNHEY and CDR2 SVGAGI. The CDR3 has 15 residues. The CDR3 DNA is TGTGCCAGCAGTTACTCGAGACAGACTAACTATGGCTACACCTTC. It specifies CASSYSRQTNYGYTF.

This clone appeared a few times. Different DNA sequences within this sample yield the same CDR3. The CDR3 protein is CASSLGATGNIQYF. The CDR3 DNA is TGCGCCAGCAGCTTAGGAGCTACAGGAAACATTCAGTACTTC. V gene TRBV5-1 combines with J gene TRBJ2-4, with D possibly being TRBD1 (5 bases). This CDR3 has 14 residues. The germline gives CDR1 SGHRS, CDR2 YFSETQ. Trimming took 2 bases from V and 6 from J, leaving 12 bases between them.

This sequence joins TRBV2 and TRBJ1-6; D call uncertain. V dropped 4 bases and J dropped 7 bases, with 14 bases sitting between them. CDR3 length: 15 amino acids. From germline, CDR1 is SNHLY and CDR2 FYNNEI. As DNA, the CDR3 is TGTGCCAGCAGTGTGGAGGCCGAATGGAATTCACCCCTCCACTTT. The encoded protein is CASSVEAEWNSPLHF. Full variable domain (remainder filled in from reference TRBV2 and TRBJ1-6): EPEVTQTPSHQVTQMGQEVILRCVPISNHLYFYWYRQILGQKVEFLVSFYNNEISEKSEIFDDQFSVERPDGSNFTLKIRSTKLEDSAMYFCASSVEAEWNSPLHFGNGTRLTVT.

The J gene is TRBJ2-5, the V gene TRBV10-3, with 8 nucleotides matching TRBD2. The germline V gene has CDR1 ENHRY and CDR2 SYGVKD. J was trimmed by 4 bases and V by 6 bases; bases with no gene match: 4. This CDR3 region has 13 residues. The CDR3 DNA sequence: TGTGCCATCAGCCCGGGACTAGGAGAGACCCAGTACTTC. Translated: CAISPGLGETQYF.

This clone has more than one count but fewer than ten. The chain joins TRBV9 to TRBJ1-1, with 9 bases fitting TRBD1. The CDR3 is 15 residues long. The germline V gene has CDR1 SGDLS and CDR2 YYNGEE. Trimming took 0 bases from V and 1 from J; bases not matched to a gene: 1. CDR3 sequence (DNA): TGTGCCAGCAGCGTAGCGACAGGGGGGAACACTGAAGCTTTCTTT. Encoded protein: CASSVATGGNTEAFF.

This clone was detected once. The rearrangement joins TRBV5-1 to TRBJ1-1; D possibly corresponds to TRBD1 (5 bases). V lost 4 bases and J lost 2, with 12 bases in between. CDR3 length: 14 residues. Germline CDR1 and CDR2: SGHRS and YFSETQ. The CDR3 loop reads CASSPGTGNTEAFF. The CDR3 DNA sequence: TGCGCCAGCAGCCCCGGGACCGGCAACACTGAAGCTTTCTTT.